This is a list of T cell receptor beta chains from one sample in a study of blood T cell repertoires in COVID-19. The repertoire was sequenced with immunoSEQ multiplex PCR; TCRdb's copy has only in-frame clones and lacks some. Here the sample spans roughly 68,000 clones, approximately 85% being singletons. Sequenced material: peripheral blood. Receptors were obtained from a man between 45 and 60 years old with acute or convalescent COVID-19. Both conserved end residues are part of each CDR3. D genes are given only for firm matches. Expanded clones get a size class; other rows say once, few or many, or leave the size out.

CDR3aa: CASSSGRGPNSPLHF
CDR3nt: TGCGCCAGCAGCTCGGGCAGGGGGCCTAATTCACCCCTCCACTTT
d_gene: TRBD1
j_gene: TRBJ1-6
abundance: -
v_gene: TRBV5-1

CDR3aa: CASSLAGETVGTQYF
CDR3nt: TGTGCCAGCAGTTTAGCGGGGGAGACAGTTGGGACCCAGTACTTC
d_gene: TRBD2
j_gene: TRBJ2-5
abundance: -
v_gene: TRBV28

CDR3aa: CASSYQMNTEAFF
CDR3nt: TGTGCCAGCTCATATCAGATGAACACTGAAGCTTTCTTT
d_gene: -
j_gene: TRBJ1-1
abundance: -
v_gene: TRBV18

CDR3aa: CASSLRGAGYGYTF
CDR3nt: TGTGCCAGCAGCTTGAGGGGTGCAGGTTATGGCTACACCTTC
d_gene: -
j_gene: TRBJ1-2
abundance: -
v_gene: TRBV5-8

CDR3aa: CASSINRGGKQYF
CDR3nt: TGTGCCAGCAGCATAAACAGGGGTGGGAAGCAGTACTTC
d_gene: TRBD1
j_gene: TRBJ2-7
abundance: -
v_gene: TRBV7-2

CDR3aa: CASSHHRDTNTGELFF
CDR3nt: TGTGCCAGCAGCCATCACAGGGACACTAACACCGGGGAGCTGTTTTTT
d_gene: -
j_gene: TRBJ2-2
abundance: -
v_gene: TRBV3-1/TRBV3-2

CDR3aa: CASSYTTAGETQYF
CDR3nt: TGTGCCAGCAGTTACACCACGGCGGGAGAGACCCAGTACTTC
d_gene: -
j_gene: TRBJ2-5
abundance: -
v_gene: TRBV6-5

CDR3aa: CASSIVGGGGYGYTF
CDR3nt: TGTGCCAGTAGTATTGTTGGAGGGGGCGGGTATGGCTACACCTTC
d_gene: TRBD1
j_gene: TRBJ1-2
abundance: -
v_gene: TRBV19

CDR3aa: CATDTGGLLQETQYF
CDR3nt: TGTGCCACTGATACAGGGGGCCTACTTCAAGAGACCCAGTACTTC
d_gene: TRBD1
j_gene: TRBJ2-5
abundance: -
v_gene: TRBV6-5

CDR3aa: CASSLAGGSGYEQYF
CDR3nt: TGTGCCAGCAGCCTAGCAGGAGGCAGCGGATACGAGCAGTACTTC
d_gene: -
j_gene: TRBJ2-7
abundance: -
v_gene: TRBV7-6

CDR3aa: CASRGAGGKIYGYTF
CDR3nt: TGTGCCAGCAGAGGAGCGGGAGGGAAGATCTATGGCTACACCTTC
d_gene: -
j_gene: TRBJ1-2
abundance: -
v_gene: TRBV11-2

CDR3aa: CASSKVVRGPYGYTF
CDR3nt: TGTGCCAGCAGCAAAGTTGTCAGGGGGCCCTATGGCTACACCTTC
d_gene: -
j_gene: TRBJ1-2
abundance: few
v_gene: TRBV21-1

CDR3aa: CASSKPSGVTYEQYF
CDR3nt: TGTGCCAGCAGCAAACCCTCAGGGGTGACGTACGAGCAGTACTTC
d_gene: -
j_gene: TRBJ2-7
abundance: -
v_gene: TRBV6-6

CDR3aa: CASSIDRTGLETQYF
CDR3nt: TGTGCCAGTAGTATAGATAGGACAGGGCTTGAGACCCAGTACTTC
d_gene: TRBD1
j_gene: TRBJ2-5
abundance: -
v_gene: TRBV19

CDR3aa: CASSRQGAYEQYF
CDR3nt: TGTGCCAGCAGCCGACAGGGGGCCTACGAGCAGTACTTC
d_gene: TRBD1
j_gene: TRBJ2-7
abundance: -
v_gene: TRBV11-1

CDR3aa: CASSSGLRHFEAFF
CDR3nt: TGTGCCAGCAGCTCAGGGTTGAGACACTTCGAAGCTTTCTTT
d_gene: -
j_gene: TRBJ1-1
abundance: -
v_gene: TRBV27

CDR3aa: CASSLGKGQRFNSPLHF
CDR3nt: TGCGCCAGCAGCTTGGGAAAGGGACAGAGATTTAATTCACCCCTCCACTTT
d_gene: TRBD1
j_gene: TRBJ1-6
abundance: once
v_gene: TRBV5-1

CDR3aa: CASSEQGVWNEQFF
CDR3nt: TGTGCCAGCAGTGAACAGGGGGTATGGAATGAGCAGTTCTTC
d_gene: TRBD1
j_gene: TRBJ2-1
abundance: -
v_gene: TRBV6-1

CDR3aa: CASSRGGSGQALLETQYF
CDR3nt: TGTGCCAGTAGCAGGGGAGGGTCGGGGCAGGCGTTGTTAGAGACCCAGTACTTC
d_gene: -
j_gene: TRBJ2-5
abundance: -
v_gene: TRBV19

CDR3aa: CASSQDGGSTGELFF
CDR3nt: TGTGCCAGCAGCCAAGATGGGGGGAGCACCGGGGAGCTGTTTTTT
d_gene: -
j_gene: TRBJ2-2
abundance: -
v_gene: TRBV3-1/TRBV3-2

CDR3aa: CASSLQGARDTQYF
CDR3nt: TGTGCCAGCAGTTTGCAGGGGGCACGAGATACGCAGTATTTT
d_gene: TRBD1
j_gene: TRBJ2-3
abundance: -
v_gene: TRBV27

CDR3aa: CATSPAGGPLSGGGAADTQYF
CDR3nt: TGTGCCACCAGCCCCGCCGGGGGGCCCTTATCGGGCGGGGGGGCCGCGGATACGCAGTATTTT
d_gene: TRBD2
j_gene: TRBJ2-3
abundance: once
v_gene: TRBV15

CDR3aa: CASQGGSSEQYF
CDR3nt: TGTGCCAGTCAGGGGGGTAGTTCCGAGCAGTACTTC
d_gene: -
j_gene: TRBJ2-7
abundance: -
v_gene: TRBV12-3/TRBV12-4

CDR3aa: CASRRYESYGYTF
CDR3nt: TGTGCCAGCAGGCGTTACGAATCTTATGGCTACACCTTC
d_gene: -
j_gene: TRBJ1-2
abundance: -
v_gene: TRBV11-2

CDR3aa: CASSFTGSYNEQFF
CDR3nt: TGTGCCAGCAGCTTTACAGGGTCCTACAATGAGCAGTTCTTC
d_gene: -
j_gene: TRBJ2-1
abundance: -
v_gene: TRBV5-4

CDR3aa: CASSPTRDRGWNYGYTF
CDR3nt: TGTGCCAGCTCACCGACCCGGGACAGGGGATGGAACTATGGCTACACCTTC
d_gene: TRBD1
j_gene: TRBJ1-2
abundance: -
v_gene: TRBV18

CDR3aa: CASSLAQAGTEAFF
CDR3nt: TGCGCCAGCAGCTTGGCTCAGGCGGGCACTGAAGCTTTCTTT
d_gene: -
j_gene: TRBJ1-1
abundance: -
v_gene: TRBV5-1

CDR3aa: CASSPGQLSGANVLTF
CDR3nt: TGTGCCAGCAGCCCTGGACAGCTCTCTGGGGCCAACGTCCTGACTTTC
d_gene: -
j_gene: TRBJ2-6
abundance: -
v_gene: TRBV11-2

CDR3aa: CASSLAREATEQFF
CDR3nt: TGTGCCAGCAGCTTAGCCAGGGAGGCCACTGAGCAGTTCTTC
d_gene: -
j_gene: TRBJ2-1
abundance: -
v_gene: TRBV5-4

CDR3aa: CASSLAMGGYTQYF
CDR3nt: TGTGCCAGCAGCTTAGCAATGGGAGGTTATACGCAGTATTTT
d_gene: -
j_gene: TRBJ2-3
abundance: -
v_gene: TRBV7-8

CDR3aa: CASSYSSGAGETQYF
CDR3nt: TGTGCCAGCAGTTACTCGAGCGGGGCGGGGGAGACCCAGTACTTC
d_gene: TRBD2
j_gene: TRBJ2-5
abundance: -
v_gene: TRBV6-5

CDR3aa: CATSARDFDTDTQYF
CDR3nt: TGTGCCACCAGCGCCCGGGACTTTGACACAGATACGCAGTATTTT
d_gene: -
j_gene: TRBJ2-3
abundance: -
v_gene: TRBV15

CDR3aa: CASSQVSSSEETQYF
CDR3nt: TGCGCCAGCAGCCAAGTGAGTTCTAGCGAAGAGACCCAGTACTTC
d_gene: -
j_gene: TRBJ2-5
abundance: -
v_gene: TRBV4-1

CDR3aa: CASSSFDRGPNYNEQFF
CDR3nt: TGTGCCAGCAGTAGTTTTGACAGGGGTCCCAACTACAATGAGCAGTTCTTC
d_gene: TRBD1
j_gene: TRBJ2-1
abundance: -
v_gene: TRBV27

CDR3aa: CASSGIRSGGGTDTQYF
CDR3nt: TGTGCCAGCAGCGGTATTAGGAGCGGGGGTGGCACAGATACGCAGTATTTT
d_gene: TRBD2
j_gene: TRBJ2-3
abundance: -
v_gene: TRBV5-4

CDR3aa: CASSPEGQTLAKNIQYF
CDR3nt: TGTGCCAGCAGCCCTGAGGGACAAACTCTAGCCAAAAACATTCAGTACTTC
d_gene: -
j_gene: TRBJ2-4
abundance: -
v_gene: TRBV7-3

CDR3aa: CASSPRYGTSGVDTDTQYF
CDR3nt: TGTGCCAGCAGCCCCCGATACGGGACTAGCGGGGTTGACACAGATACGCAGTATTTT
d_gene: TRBD2
j_gene: TRBJ2-3
abundance: -
v_gene: TRBV7-6

CDR3aa: CASSVGGTLEQYF
CDR3nt: TGTGCCAGCAGCGTAGGGGGGACACTCGAGCAGTACTTC
d_gene: -
j_gene: TRBJ2-7
abundance: -
v_gene: TRBV9

CDR3aa: CAPYRGRGIKNTEAFF
CDR3nt: TGTGCCCCCTACCGAGGCAGGGGAATTAAAAACACTGAAGCTTTCTTT
d_gene: -
j_gene: TRBJ1-1
abundance: -
v_gene: TRBV6-6

CDR3aa: CASVQTGDYFYGYTF
CDR3nt: TGTGCCAGCGTCCAGACAGGGGACTACTTCTATGGCTACACCTTC
d_gene: TRBD1
j_gene: TRBJ1-2
abundance: -
v_gene: TRBV6-5

CDR3aa: CASSPRFWGDTGELFF
CDR3nt: TGTGCCAGCAGCCCCCGGTTTTGGGGCGACACCGGGGAGCTGTTTTTT
d_gene: -
j_gene: TRBJ2-2
abundance: -
v_gene: TRBV9

CDR3aa: CASSQVAFGNTEAFF
CDR3nt: TGCGCCAGCAGCCAAGTTGCCTTCGGGAACACTGAAGCTTTCTTT
d_gene: -
j_gene: TRBJ1-1
abundance: few
v_gene: TRBV4-1

CDR3aa: CSVEDWTSGGGETQYF
CDR3nt: TGCAGCGTTGAAGACTGGACTAGCGGGGGCGGTGAGACCCAGTACTTC
d_gene: TRBD2
j_gene: TRBJ2-5
abundance: -
v_gene: TRBV29-1

CDR3aa: CASSVWGAGNTIYF
CDR3nt: TGTGCCAGCAGTGTGTGGGGCGCCGGAAACACCATATATTTT
d_gene: -
j_gene: TRBJ1-3
abundance: once
v_gene: TRBV2

CDR3aa: CASSDLGRRYTGELFF
CDR3nt: TGTGCCAGCAGTGATTTGGGGAGAAGGTACACCGGGGAGCTGTTTTTT
d_gene: -
j_gene: TRBJ2-2
abundance: -
v_gene: TRBV2

CDR3aa: CASSGDTATYEQYF
CDR3nt: TGTGCCAGCAGCGGGGACACGGCAACCTACGAGCAGTACTTC
d_gene: -
j_gene: TRBJ2-7
abundance: -
v_gene: TRBV7-9

CDR3aa: CASSKGMGTEAFF
CDR3nt: TGTGCCAGTAGTAAGGGGATGGGGACTGAAGCTTTCTTT
d_gene: -
j_gene: TRBJ1-1
abundance: -
v_gene: TRBV19

CDR3aa: CASESRTSGGPYTDTQYF
CDR3nt: TGCGCCAGCGAGTCTAGGACTAGCGGGGGGCCGTACACAGATACGCAGTATTTT
d_gene: TRBD2
j_gene: TRBJ2-3
abundance: few
v_gene: TRBV10-1

CDR3aa: CASSTTGGLHQPQHF
CDR3nt: TGTGCCAGTAGTACGACAGGGGGCTTGCATCAGCCCCAGCATTTT
d_gene: TRBD1
j_gene: TRBJ1-5
abundance: -
v_gene: TRBV19

CDR3aa: CASRPGQGTGQPQHF
CDR3nt: TGTGCCAGCAGACCGGGACAGGGAACGGGGCAGCCCCAGCATTTT
d_gene: TRBD1
j_gene: TRBJ1-5
abundance: -
v_gene: TRBV2

CDR3aa: CASSLLYRGEADTQYF
CDR3nt: TGTGCCAGCAGCTTGTTATATCGGGGGGAAGCAGATACGCAGTATTTT
d_gene: TRBD2
j_gene: TRBJ2-3
abundance: -
v_gene: TRBV5-4

CDR3aa: CASSQVGQTSPQHF
CDR3nt: TGCGCCAGCAGCCAGGTTGGACAGACCTCGCCCCAGCATTTT
d_gene: -
j_gene: TRBJ1-5
abundance: -
v_gene: TRBV4-1

CDR3aa: CASSGTGFYGYTF
CDR3nt: TGTGCCAGCAGCGGGACAGGGTTCTATGGCTACACCTTC
d_gene: TRBD1
j_gene: TRBJ1-2
abundance: once
v_gene: TRBV5-8

CDR3aa: CASSLGGYNEQFF
CDR3nt: TGTGCCAGCAGCCTAGGCGGCTACAATGAGCAGTTCTTC
d_gene: -
j_gene: TRBJ2-1
abundance: -
v_gene: TRBV11-2

CDR3aa: CASSPSPSGGPPVQFF
CDR3nt: TGCGCCAGCAGCCCATCCCCTAGCGGGGGCCCTCCAGTGCAGTTCTTC
d_gene: TRBD2
j_gene: TRBJ2-1
abundance: -
v_gene: TRBV5-1

CDR3aa: CASSRTSGGRTDTQYF
CDR3nt: TGTGCCAGCTCGCGTACTAGCGGGGGGAGAACAGATACGCAGTATTTT
d_gene: TRBD2
j_gene: TRBJ2-3
abundance: -
v_gene: TRBV18

CDR3aa: CATSRVRQGGEKLFF
CDR3nt: TGTGCCACCAGCAGAGTCAGACAGGGTGGGGAAAAACTGTTTTTT
d_gene: TRBD1
j_gene: TRBJ1-4
abundance: -
v_gene: TRBV15

CDR3aa: CASSLGGGAGETQYF
CDR3nt: TGTGCCAGCAGTTTGGGCGGGGGGGCAGGAGAGACCCAGTACTTC
d_gene: TRBD2
j_gene: TRBJ2-5
abundance: -
v_gene: TRBV6-5

CDR3aa: CASSFWTSGGPNTGELFF
CDR3nt: TGTGCCAGCAGCTTTTGGACTAGCGGGGGACCGAACACCGGGGAGCTGTTTTTT
d_gene: TRBD2
j_gene: TRBJ2-2
abundance: -
v_gene: TRBV11-2

CDR3aa: CASSLLGGREEGYTF
CDR3nt: TGTGCCAGCAGTTTATTGGGAGGGAGGGAAGAAGGCTACACCTTC
d_gene: -
j_gene: TRBJ1-2
abundance: -
v_gene: TRBV27